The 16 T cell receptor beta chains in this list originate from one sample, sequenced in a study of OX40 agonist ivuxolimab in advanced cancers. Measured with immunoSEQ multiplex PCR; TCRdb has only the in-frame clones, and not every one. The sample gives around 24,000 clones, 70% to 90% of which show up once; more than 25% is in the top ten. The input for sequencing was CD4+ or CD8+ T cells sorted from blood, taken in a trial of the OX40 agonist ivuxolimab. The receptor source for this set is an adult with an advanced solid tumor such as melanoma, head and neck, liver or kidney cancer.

The CDR3 here is CASSHFSGTGGAGNTIYF. The DNA of the CDR3 is TGTGCCAGCAGCCACTTCTCCGGGACAGGTGGAGCTGGAAACACCATATATTTT. The chain couples TRBV9 to TRBJ1-3; 8 bases are a match to TRBD1. The germline gives CDR1 SGDLS, CDR2 YYNGEE. CDR3 length: 18 amino acids. V lost 4 bases to trimming and J lost 2 bases; unmatched junction nucleotides: 14.

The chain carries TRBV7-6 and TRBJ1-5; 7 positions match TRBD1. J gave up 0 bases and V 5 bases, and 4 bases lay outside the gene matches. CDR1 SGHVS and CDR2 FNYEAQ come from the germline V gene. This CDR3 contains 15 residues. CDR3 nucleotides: TGTGCCAGCAGCCTATACAGGGGTAGCAATCAGCCCCAGCATTTT. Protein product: CASSLYRGSNQPQHF.

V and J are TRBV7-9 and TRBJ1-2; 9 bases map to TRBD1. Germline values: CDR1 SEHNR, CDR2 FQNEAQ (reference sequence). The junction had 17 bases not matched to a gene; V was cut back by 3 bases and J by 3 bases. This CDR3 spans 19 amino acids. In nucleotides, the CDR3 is TGTGCCAGCAGCTTCAAACCACGGGACAGGGACCCCCGCGACTATGGCTACACCTTC. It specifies CASSFKPRDRDPRDYGYTF.

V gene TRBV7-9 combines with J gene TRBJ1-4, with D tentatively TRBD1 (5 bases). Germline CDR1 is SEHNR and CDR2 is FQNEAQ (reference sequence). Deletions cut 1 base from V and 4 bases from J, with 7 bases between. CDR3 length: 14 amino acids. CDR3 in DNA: TGTGCCAGCAGCTTAGGACAGTTTAATGAAAAACTGTTTTTT. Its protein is CASSLGQFNEKLFF.

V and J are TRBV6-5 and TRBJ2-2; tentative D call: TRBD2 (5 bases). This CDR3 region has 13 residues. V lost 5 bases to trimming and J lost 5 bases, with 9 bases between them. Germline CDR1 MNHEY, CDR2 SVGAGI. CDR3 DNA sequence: TGTGCCAGCAGTATGGACTTAACCGGGGAGCTGTTTTTT. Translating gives CASSMDLTGELFF.

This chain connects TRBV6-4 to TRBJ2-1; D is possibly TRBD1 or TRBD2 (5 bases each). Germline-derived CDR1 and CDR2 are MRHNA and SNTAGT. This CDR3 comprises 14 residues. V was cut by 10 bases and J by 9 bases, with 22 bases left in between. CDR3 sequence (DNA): TGTGCCAATCCGCAGGGACGGGTAAAGGGTGAGCAGTTCTTC. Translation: CANPQGRVKGEQFF.

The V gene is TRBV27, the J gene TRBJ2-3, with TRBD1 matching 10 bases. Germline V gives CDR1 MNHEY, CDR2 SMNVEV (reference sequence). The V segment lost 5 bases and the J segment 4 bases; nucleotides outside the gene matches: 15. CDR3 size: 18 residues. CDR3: CASSTRQGAPLGPDTQYF. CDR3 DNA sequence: TGTGCCAGCAGTACCAGACAGGGGGCGCCCCTAGGTCCAGATACGCAGTATTTT.

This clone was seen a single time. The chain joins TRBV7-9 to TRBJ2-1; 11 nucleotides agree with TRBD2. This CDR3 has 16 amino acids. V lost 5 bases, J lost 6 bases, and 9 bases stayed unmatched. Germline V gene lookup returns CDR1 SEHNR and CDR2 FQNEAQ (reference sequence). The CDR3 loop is CASSPHRLAGTNEQFF. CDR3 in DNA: TGTGCCAGCAGCCCCCACCGACTAGCGGGGACCAATGAGCAGTTCTTC.

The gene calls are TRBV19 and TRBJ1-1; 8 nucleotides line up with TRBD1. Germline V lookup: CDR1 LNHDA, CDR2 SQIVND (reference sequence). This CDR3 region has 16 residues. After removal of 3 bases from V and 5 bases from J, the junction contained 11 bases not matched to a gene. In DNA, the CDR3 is TGTGCCAGTAGTATTATAACAGGGGGATTGGGTACTGAAGCTTTCTTT. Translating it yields CASSIITGGLGTEAFF.

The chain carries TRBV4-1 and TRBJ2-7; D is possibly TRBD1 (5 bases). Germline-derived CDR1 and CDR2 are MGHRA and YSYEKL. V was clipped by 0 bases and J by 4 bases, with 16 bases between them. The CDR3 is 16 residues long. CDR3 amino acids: CASSQEDSKVYYEQYF. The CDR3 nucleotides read TGCGCCAGCAGCCAAGAAGACAGTAAGGTCTATTACGAGCAGTACTTC.

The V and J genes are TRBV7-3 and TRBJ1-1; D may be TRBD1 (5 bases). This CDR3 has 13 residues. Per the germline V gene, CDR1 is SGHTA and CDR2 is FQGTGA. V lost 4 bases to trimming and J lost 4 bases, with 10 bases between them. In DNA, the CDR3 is TGTGCCAGCAGCTCGCAGGGTGGCACTGAAGCTTTCTTT. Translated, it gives CASSSQGGTEAFF.

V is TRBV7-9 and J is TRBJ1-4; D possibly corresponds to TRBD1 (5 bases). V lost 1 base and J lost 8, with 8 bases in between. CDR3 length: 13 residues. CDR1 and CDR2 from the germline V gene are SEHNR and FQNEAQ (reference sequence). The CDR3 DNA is TGTGCCAGCAGCTTAGGGGCAGGGGAAAAACTGTTTTTT. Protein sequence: CASSLGAGEKLFF.

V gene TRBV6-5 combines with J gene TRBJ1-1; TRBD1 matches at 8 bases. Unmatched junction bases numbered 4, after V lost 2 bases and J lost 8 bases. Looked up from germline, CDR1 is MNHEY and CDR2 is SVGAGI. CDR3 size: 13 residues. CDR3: CASSYSRGREAFF. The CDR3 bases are TGTGCCAGCAGTTACAGCAGGGGGCGAGAAGCTTTCTTT.

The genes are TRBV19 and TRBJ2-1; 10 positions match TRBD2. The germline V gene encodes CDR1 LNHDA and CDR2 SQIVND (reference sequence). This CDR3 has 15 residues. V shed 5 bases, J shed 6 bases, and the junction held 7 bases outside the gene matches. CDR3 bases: TGTGCCAGTAGTCTAAGCGGGGGGGCACTCAATGAGCAGTTCTTC. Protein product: CASSLSGGALNEQFF.

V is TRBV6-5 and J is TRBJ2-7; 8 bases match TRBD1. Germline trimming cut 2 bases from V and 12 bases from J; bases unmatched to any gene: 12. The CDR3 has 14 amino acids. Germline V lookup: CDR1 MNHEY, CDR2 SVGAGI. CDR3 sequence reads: CASSYTSRQGNPYF. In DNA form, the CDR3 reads TGTGCCAGCAGTTACACTTCACGACAGGGGAATCCGTACTTC.

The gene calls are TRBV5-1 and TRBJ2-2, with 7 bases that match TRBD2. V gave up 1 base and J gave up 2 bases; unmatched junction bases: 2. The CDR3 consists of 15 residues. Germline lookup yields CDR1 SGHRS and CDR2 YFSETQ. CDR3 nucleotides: TGCGCCAGCAGCTTGACTAGCGCCAACACCGGGGAGCTGTTTTTT. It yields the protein CASSLTSANTGELFF. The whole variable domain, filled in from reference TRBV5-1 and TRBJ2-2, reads KAGVTQTPRYLIKTRGQQVTLSCSPISGHRSVSWYQQTPGQGLQFLFEYFSETQRNKGNFPGRFSGRQFSNSRSEMNVSTLELGDSALYLCASSLTSANTGELFFGEGSRLTVL.